This T cell receptor beta chain emerged from a study of cytomegalovirus exposure and HLA in healthy donors. The CDR3 covers 16 residues. V lost 5 bases to trimming and J lost 5 bases; unmatched junction nucleotides: 10. CDR1 is SGHTA and CDR2 is FQGNSA in the germline V gene. Vbeta (60) and Jbeta (13) primers were used in the PCR. The table came from immunoSEQ multiplex PCR; TCRdb's copy has only in-frame clones and leaves some out. The data show roughly 120,000 clones, with roughly 80% seen just once and about 2.5% held by the top ten. This rearrangement joins TRBV7-2 to TRBJ2-1; 9 nucleotides match TRBD2. The sequence was collected from a woman aged 40 to 49 in good health and CMV-seropositive. Specimen: PBMCs. The CDR3, as DNA: TGTGCCAGCAGCCCCTTCGCGGGAGGGCCGGACAATGAGCAGTTCTTC. Amino acid sequence: CASSPFAGGPDNEQFF.